This T cell receptor beta chain appears in the sequencing data of a study of shared clonotypes between healthy human individuals. Overall study context: The cohort comprised two women and three men. Their ages spanned 18 to 49 years. There were three CD4 naive, three CD4 memory, two CD8 naive and one CD8 memory plates per donor. The study, taken as a whole, reports: Generation probability values for non-shared clonotypes were lower than those for clonotypes shared by all four donors.

Repertoires were generated with immunoSEQ multiplex PCR, while TCRdb's copy carries only in-frame clones and drops some. This sample carries approximately 840,000 clones, 96% of them seen once, and the ten largest clones take roughly 0.23%. Naive CD8 isolation took CD45RO-negative cells positively selected for CCR7 and excluded terminally differentiated effector memory CD45RA+ cells. With regard to this clone: Its target is not known.

Trimming removed 5 bases from V and 1 base from J; junction bases left unmatched: 6. Looked up from germline, CDR1 is SGHAT and CDR2 is FQNNGV. This CDR3 spans 16 amino acids. The chain combines TRBV11-2 with TRBJ2-1, with 9 bases fitting TRBD2. What was sequenced was naive CD8+ T cells sorted from blood. The receptor's source is a man aged 25 to 40 in good health. The CDR3: CASSALAGLSYNEQFF. The CDR3, as DNA: TGTGCCAGCAGCGCTCTAGCGGGACTGTCCTACAATGAGCAGTTCTTC.